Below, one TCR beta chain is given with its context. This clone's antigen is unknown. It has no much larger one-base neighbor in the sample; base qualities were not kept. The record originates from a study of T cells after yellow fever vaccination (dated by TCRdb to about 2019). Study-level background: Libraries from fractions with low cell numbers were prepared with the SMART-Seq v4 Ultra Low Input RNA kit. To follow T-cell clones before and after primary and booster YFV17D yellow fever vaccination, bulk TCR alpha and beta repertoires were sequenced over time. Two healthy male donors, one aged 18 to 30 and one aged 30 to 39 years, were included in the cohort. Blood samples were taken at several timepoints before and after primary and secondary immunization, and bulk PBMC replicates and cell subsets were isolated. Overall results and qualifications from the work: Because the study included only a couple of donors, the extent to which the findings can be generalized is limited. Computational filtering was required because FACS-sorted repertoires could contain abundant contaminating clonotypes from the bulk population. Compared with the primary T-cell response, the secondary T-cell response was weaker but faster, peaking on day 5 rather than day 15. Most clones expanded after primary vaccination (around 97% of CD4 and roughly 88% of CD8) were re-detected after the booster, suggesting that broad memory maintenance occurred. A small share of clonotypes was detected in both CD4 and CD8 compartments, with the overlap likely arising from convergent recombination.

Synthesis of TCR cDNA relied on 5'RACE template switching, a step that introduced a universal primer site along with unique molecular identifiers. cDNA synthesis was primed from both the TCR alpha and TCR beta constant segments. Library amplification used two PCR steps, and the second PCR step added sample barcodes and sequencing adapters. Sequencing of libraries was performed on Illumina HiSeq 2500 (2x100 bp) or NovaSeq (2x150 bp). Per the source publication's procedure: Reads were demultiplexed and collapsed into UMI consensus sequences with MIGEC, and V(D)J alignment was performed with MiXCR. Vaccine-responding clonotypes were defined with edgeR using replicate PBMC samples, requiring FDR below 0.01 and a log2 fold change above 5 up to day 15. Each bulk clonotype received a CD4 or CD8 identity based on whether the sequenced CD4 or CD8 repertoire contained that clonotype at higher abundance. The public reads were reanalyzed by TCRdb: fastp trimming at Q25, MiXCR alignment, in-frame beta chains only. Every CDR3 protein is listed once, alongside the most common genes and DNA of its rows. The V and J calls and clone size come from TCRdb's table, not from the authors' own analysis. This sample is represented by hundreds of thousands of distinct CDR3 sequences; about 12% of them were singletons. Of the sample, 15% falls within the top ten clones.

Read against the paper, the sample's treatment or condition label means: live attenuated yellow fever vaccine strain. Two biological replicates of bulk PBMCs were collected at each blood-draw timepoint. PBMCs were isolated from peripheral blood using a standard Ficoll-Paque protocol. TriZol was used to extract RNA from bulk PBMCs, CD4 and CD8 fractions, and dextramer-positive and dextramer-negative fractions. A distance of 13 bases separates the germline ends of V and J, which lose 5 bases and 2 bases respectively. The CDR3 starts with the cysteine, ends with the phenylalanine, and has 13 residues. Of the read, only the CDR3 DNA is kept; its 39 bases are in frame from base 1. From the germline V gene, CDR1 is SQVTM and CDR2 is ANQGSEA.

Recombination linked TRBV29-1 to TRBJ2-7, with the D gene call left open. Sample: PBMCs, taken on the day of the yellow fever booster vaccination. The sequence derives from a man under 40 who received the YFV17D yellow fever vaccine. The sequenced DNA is TGCAGCGTTTTAAGCAGCGCCGCCTACGAGCAGTACTTC. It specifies CSVLSSAAYEQYF.